The present T cell receptor beta chain was sequenced within a study of T cell changes during pregnancy in multiple sclerosis. Assay used: immunoSEQ multiplex PCR; TCRdb lists only in-frame clones, some missing. The sample lists 12,000 or so clones, approximately 80% occurring once. The CDR3 totals 16 residues. CDR1 and CDR2 from the germline V gene are MNHEY and SMNVEV (reference sequence). V was cut by 8 bases and J by 0 bases, with 16 bases left in between. The J gene is TRBJ1-4, the V gene TRBV27; D perhaps matches TRBD1 (5 bases). This clonotype was sampled from a female donor in good health, enrolled as a control in a pregnancy study. Source: CD8+ T cells from peripheral blood mononuclear cells, taken after pregnancy. In DNA, the CDR3 is TGTGCCAGCTCCCAGGCAGGGTCTGCAACTAATGAAAAACTGTTTTTT. Translation: CASSQAGSATNEKLFF.